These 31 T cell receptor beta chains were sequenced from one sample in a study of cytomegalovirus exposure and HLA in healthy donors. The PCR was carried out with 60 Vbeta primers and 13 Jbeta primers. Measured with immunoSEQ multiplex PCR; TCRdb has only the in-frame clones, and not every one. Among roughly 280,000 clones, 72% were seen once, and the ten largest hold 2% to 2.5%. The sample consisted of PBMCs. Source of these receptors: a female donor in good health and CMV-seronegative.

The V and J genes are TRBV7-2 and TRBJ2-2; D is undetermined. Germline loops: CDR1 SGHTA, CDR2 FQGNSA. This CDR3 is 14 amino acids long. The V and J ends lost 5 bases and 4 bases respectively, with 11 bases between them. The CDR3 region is CASSPLVSTGELFF. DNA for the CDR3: TGTGCCAGCAGCCCACTGGTTTCCACCGGGGAGCTGTTTTTT.

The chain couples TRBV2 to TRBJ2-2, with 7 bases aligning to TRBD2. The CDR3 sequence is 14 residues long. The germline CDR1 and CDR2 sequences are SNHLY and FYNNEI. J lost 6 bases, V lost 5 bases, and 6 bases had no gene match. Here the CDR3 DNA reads TGTGCCAGCAGTCTCTCGCGGGAGCCCGGGGAGCTGTTTTTT. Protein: CASSLSREPGELFF.

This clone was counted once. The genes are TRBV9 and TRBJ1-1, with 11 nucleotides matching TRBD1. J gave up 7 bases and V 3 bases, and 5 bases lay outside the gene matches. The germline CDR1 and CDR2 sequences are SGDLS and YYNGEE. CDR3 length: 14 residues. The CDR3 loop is CASSAPGTGGEAFF. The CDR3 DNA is TGTGCCAGCAGCGCCCCCGGGACAGGGGGTGAAGCTTTCTTT.

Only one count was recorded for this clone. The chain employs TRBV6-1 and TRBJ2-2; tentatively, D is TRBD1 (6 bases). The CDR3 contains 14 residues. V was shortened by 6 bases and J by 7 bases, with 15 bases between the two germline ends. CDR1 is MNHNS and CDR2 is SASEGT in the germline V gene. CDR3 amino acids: CASRSTGRIGELFF. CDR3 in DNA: TGTGCCAGCAGATCGACAGGACGAATCGGGGAGCTGTTTTTT.

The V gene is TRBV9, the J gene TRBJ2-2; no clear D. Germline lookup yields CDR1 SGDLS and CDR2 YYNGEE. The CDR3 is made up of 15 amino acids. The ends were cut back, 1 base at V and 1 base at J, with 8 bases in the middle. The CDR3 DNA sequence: TGTGCCAGCAGCGTAAGCACGAAGAACACCGGGGAGCTGTTTTTT. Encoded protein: CASSVSTKNTGELFF. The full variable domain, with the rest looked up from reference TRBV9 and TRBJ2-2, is DSGVTQTPKHLITATGQRVTLRCSPRSGDLSVYWYQQSLDQGLQFLIQYYNGEERAKGNILERFSAQQFPDLHSELNLSSLELGDSALYFCASSVSTKNTGELFFGEGSRLTVL.

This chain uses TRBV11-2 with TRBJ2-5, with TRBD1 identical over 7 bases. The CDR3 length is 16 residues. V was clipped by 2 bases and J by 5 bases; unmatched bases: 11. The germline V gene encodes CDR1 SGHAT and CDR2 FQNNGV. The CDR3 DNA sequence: TGTGCCAGCAGCTTACTGGGACAGAGCAGGCAGGAGACCCAGTACTTC. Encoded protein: CASSLLGQSRQETQYF.

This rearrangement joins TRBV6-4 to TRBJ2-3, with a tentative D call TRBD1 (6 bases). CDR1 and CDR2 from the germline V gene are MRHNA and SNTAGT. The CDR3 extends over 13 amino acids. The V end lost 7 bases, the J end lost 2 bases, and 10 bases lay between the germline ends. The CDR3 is CASIGQLTDTQYF. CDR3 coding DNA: TGTGCCAGCATCGGACAGCTCACAGATACGCAGTATTTT.

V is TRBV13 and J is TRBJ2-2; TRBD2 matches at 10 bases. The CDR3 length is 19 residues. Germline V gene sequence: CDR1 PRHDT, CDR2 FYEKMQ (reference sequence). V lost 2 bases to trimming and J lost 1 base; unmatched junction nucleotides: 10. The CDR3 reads CASSLTGTSGIRNTGELFF. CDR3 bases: TGTGCCAGCAGCTTAACCGGTACTAGCGGGATACGGAACACCGGGGAGCTGTTTTTT.

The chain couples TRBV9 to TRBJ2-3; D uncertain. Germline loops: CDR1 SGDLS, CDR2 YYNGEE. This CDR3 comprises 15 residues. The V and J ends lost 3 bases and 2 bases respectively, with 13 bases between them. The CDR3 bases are TGTGCCAGCAGCGGTAGTGGAGCCCACACAGATACGCAGTATTTT. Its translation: CASSGSGAHTDTQYF. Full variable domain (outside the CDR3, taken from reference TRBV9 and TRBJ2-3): DSGVTQTPKHLITATGQRVTLRCSPRSGDLSVYWYQQSLDQGLQFLIQYYNGEERAKGNILERFSAQQFPDLHSELNLSSLELGDSALYFCASSGSGAHTDTQYFGPGTRLTVL.

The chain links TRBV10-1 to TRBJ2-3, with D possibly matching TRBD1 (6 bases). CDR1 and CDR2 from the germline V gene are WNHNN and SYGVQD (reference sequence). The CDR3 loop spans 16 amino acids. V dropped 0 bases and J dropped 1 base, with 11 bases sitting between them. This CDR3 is CASSESQTGGTDTQYF. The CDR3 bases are TGCGCCAGCAGTGAGTCCCAGACAGGAGGCACAGATACGCAGTATTTT.

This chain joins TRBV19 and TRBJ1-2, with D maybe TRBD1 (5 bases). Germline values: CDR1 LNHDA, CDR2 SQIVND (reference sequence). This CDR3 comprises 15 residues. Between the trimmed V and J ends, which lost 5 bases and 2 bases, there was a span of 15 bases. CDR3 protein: CASSLLADSNYGYTF. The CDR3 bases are TGTGCCAGTAGTTTACTGGCCGACAGCAACTATGGCTACACCTTC. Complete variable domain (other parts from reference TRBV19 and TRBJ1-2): DGGITQSPKYLFRKEGQNVTLSCEQNLNHDAMYWYRQDPGQGLRLIYYSQIVNDFQKGDIAEGYSVSREKKESFPLTVTSAQKNPTAFYLCASSLLADSNYGYTFGSGTRLTVV.

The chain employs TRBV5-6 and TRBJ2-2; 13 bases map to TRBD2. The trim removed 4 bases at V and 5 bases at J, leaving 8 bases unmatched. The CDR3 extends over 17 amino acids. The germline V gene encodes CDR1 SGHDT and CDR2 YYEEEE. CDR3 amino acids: CASSQWTSGRFTGELFF. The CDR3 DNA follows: TGTGCCAGCAGCCAATGGACTAGCGGGAGATTTACCGGGGAGCTGTTTTTT.

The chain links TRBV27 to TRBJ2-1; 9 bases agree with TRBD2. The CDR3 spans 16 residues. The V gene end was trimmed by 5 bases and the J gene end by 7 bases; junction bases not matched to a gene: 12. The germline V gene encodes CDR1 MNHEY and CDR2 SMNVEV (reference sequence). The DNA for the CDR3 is TGTGCCAGCAGTCCCTGGACTAGCGAGAAGGTAAATGAGCAGTTCTTC. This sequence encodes CASSPWTSEKVNEQFF.

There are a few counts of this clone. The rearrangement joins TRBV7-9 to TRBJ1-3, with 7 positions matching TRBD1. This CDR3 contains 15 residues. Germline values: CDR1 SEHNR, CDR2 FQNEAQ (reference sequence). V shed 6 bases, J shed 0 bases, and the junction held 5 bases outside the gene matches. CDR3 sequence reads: CASSTGQASGNTIYF. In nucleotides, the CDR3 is TGTGCCAGCAGTACTGGACAGGCCTCTGGAAACACCATATATTTT. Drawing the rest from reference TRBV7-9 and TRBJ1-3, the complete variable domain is DTGVSQNPRHKITKRGQNVTFRCDPISEHNRLYWYRQTLGQGPEFLTYFQNEAQLEKSRLLSDRFSAERPKGSFSTLEIQRTEQGDSAMYLCASSTGQASGNTIYFGEGSWLTVV.

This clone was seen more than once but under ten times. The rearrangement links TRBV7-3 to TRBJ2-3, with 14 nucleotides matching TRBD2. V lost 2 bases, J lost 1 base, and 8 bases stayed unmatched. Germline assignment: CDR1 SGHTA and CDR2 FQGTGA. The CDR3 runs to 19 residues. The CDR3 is CASSLPGTSGSTGTDTQYF. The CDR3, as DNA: TGTGCCAGCAGCTTACCCGGGACTAGCGGGAGTACTGGCACAGATACGCAGTATTTT.

CDR3 sequence reads: CASSQDLIGRLAASTDTQYF. For the CDR3, the DNA is TGCGCCAGCAGCCAAGATCTTATAGGGAGGCTAGCGGCTAGCACAGATACGCAGTATTTT. The V call is TRBV4-1, the J call TRBJ2-3, with 7 nucleotides matching TRBD2. In germline, CDR1 is MGHRA, CDR2 YSYEKL. With 0 bases clipped from V and 0 bases from J, the junction kept 15 bases outside the gene matches. CDR3 size: 20 residues.

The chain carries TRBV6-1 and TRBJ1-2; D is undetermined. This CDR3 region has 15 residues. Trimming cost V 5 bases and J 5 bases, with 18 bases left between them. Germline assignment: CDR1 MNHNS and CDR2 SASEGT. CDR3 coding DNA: TGTGCCAGCAGTCTCAGGAAAGAACAACCTTATGGCTACACCTTC. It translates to CASSLRKEQPYGYTF.

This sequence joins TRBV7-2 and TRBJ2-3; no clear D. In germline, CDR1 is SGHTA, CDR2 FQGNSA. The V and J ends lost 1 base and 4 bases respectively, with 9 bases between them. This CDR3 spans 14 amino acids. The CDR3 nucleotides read TGTGCCAGCAGCTTAGGAGCGCCGGCAGATACGCAGTATTTT. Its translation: CASSLGAPADTQYF.

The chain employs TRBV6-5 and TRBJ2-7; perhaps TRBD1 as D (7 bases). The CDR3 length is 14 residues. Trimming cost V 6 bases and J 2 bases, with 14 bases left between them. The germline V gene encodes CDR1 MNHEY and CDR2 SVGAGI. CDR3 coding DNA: TGTGCCAGCAGCGGGGGACAGATGGCCTACGAGCAGTACTTC. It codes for CASSGGQMAYEQYF.

The CDR3 sequence is CAWTGTNTGELFF. For the CDR3, the DNA is TGTGCCTGGACTGGGACAAACACCGGGGAGCTGTTTTTT. J is TRBJ2-2 and V is TRBV30; D possibly corresponds to TRBD1 (6 bases). Germline assignment: CDR1 GTSNPN and CDR2 SVGIG (reference sequence). V lost 4 bases and J 2 bases, leaving 8 bases between the germline ends. The CDR3 contains 13 residues.

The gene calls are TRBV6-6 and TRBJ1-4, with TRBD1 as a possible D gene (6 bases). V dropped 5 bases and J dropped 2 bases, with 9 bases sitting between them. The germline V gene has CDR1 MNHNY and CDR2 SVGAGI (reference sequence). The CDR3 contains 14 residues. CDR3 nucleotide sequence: TGTGCCAGCAGTACAGGGTCCACTAATGAAAAACTGTTTTTT. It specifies CASSTGSTNEKLFF.

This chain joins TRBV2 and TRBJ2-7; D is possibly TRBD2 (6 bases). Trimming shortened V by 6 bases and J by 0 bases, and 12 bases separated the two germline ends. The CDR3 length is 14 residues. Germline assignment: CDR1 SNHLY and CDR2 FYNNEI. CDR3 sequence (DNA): TGTGCCAGCAGCCCCTGGAGGGGCTCCTACGAGCAGTACTTC. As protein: CASSPWRGSYEQYF.

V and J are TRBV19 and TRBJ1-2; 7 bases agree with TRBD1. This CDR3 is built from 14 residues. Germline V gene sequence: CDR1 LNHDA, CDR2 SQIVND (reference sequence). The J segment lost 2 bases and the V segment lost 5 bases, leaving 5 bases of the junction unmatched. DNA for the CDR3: TGTGCCAGTAGTCCTACGACAGGGAACTATGGCTACACCTTC. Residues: CASSPTTGNYGYTF.

The CDR3 is CALDRPRLIIGNTIYF. For the CDR3, the DNA is TGTGCTTTGGACAGACCCCGTTTGATAATTGGAAACACCATATATTTT. This chain uses TRBV5-6 with TRBJ1-3, with D possibly being TRBD1 (6 bases). The CDR3 runs to 16 residues. The germline CDR1 and CDR2 sequences are SGHDT and YYEEEE.

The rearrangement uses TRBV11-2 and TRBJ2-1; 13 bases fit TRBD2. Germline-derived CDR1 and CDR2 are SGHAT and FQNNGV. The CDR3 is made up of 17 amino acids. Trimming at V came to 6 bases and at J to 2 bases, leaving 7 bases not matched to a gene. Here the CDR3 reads CASRPGLAGDPYNEQFF. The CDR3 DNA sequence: TGTGCCAGCAGACCCGGACTAGCGGGAGACCCCTACAATGAGCAGTTCTTC.

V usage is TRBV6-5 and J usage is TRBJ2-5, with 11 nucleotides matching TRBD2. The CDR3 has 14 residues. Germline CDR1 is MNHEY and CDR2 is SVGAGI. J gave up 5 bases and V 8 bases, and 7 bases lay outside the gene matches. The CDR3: CASRRLAGHETQYF. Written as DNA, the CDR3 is TGTGCCAGCCGTCGACTAGCGGGACACGAGACCCAGTACTTC.

CDR3 coding DNA: TGTGCCAGCAGTGCTTTCGGGAGGGCCGAAACCGGGGAGCTGTTTTTT. This sequence encodes CASSAFGRAETGELFF. The rearrangement uses TRBV27 and TRBJ2-2; 8 nucleotides align to TRBD2. Germline V gives CDR1 MNHEY, CDR2 SMNVEV (reference sequence). With V trimmed by 5 bases and J by 5 bases, 10 bases remained unmatched. The CDR3 runs to 16 residues.

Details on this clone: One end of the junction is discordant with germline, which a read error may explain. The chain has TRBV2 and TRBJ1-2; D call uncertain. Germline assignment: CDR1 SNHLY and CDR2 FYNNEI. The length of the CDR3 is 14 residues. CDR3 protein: CASKTDGRSEGYYF. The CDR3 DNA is TGTGCCAGCAAAACCGACGGACGGAGCGAGGGATACTACTTC.

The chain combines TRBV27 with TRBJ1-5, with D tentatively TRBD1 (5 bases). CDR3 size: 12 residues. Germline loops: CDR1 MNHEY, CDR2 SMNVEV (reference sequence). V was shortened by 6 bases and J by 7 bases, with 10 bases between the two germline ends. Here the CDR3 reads CASRSGIQPQHF. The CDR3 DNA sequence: TGTGCCAGCAGATCAGGGATCCAGCCCCAGCATTTT.

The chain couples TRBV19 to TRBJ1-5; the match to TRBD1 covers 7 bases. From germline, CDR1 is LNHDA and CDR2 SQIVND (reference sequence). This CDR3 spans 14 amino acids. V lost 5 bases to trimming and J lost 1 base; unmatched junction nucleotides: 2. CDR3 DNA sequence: TGTGCCAGTAGTCCAGGGGGGAGCAATCAGCCCCAGCATTTT. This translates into CASSPGGSNQPQHF.

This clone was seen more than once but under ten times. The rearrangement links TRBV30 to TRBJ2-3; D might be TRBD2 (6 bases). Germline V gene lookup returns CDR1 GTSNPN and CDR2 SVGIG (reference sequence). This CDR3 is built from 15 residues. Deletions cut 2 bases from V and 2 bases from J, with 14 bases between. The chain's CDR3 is CAWSRRDLNTDTQYF. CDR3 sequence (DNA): TGTGCCTGGAGTCGCCGGGACTTAAACACAGATACGCAGTATTTT.